The text below deals with one T cell receptor beta chain. Its antigen is unidentified. This record belongs to a study of T cell responses to AZD1222 COVID-19 vaccine. Broader study findings: Clonal diversity may have been underestimated in mostly white British donors. Only a handful of people who got AZD1222 tested seropositive at baseline.

Sequencing used immunoSEQ multiplex PCR; TCRdb keeps in-frame clones, though not all of them. The sample has approximately 120,000 clones, around 87% seen once. CDR3 size: 11 residues. Trimming took 5 bases from V and 6 from J, leaving 7 bases between them. Germline V CDR1 and CDR2: SGHTA, FQGNSA. This TCR derives from an adult who received the AZD1222 COVID-19 vaccine. The J gene is TRBJ1-1, the V gene TRBV7-2; unclear D gene. The specimen comprised peripheral blood, sampled 28 days after the second AZD1222 dose. The CDR3 nucleotides read TGTGCCAGCAGCCCGGTTCCTGAAGCTTTCTTT. This translates into CASSPVPEAFF. Variable domain in full (rest from reference TRBV7-2 and TRBJ1-1): GAGVSQSPSNKVTEKGKDVELRCDPISGHTALYWYRQSLGQGLEFLIYFQGNSAPDKSGLPSDRFSAERTGGSVSTLTIQRTQQEDSAVYLCASSPVPEAFFGQGTRLTVV.